These 31 T cell receptor beta chains came from one sample sequenced in a study of naive and memory T cell subsets. The beta constant-region primer was an equimolar mix of two oligonucleotides covering TRBC1 and TRBC2. TCRdb passed the UMI-ligation and nested PCR reads through MiXCR, listing each CDR3 protein once. This table has 70,000 to 95,000 distinct CDR3 sequences, roughly 7.3% appearing once. The sample consisted of central memory CD4+ T cells from blood. The receptors were gathered from a human donor in good health.

In its sample, this clonotype was seen many times. The chain has TRBV19 and TRBJ1-2; 8 positions match TRBD1. With 10 bases clipped from V and 0 bases from J, the junction kept 19 bases outside the gene matches. The CDR3 runs to 18 residues. Germline V CDR1 and CDR2: LNHDA, SQIVND (reference sequence). The CDR3 here is CAIKRSDRGVLANYGYTF. The CDR3 region has the DNA TGTGCCATAAAAAGGTCTGACAGGGGTGTCCTAGCTAACTATGGCTACACCTTC.

Many counts were recorded for this clonotype. The CDR3 sequence: CASSLARGTQPQHF. DNA of the CDR3: TGTGCCAGCAGCTTGGCCAGGGGGACTCAGCCCCAGCATTTT. The V and J genes are TRBV7-2 and TRBJ1-5; 7 nucleotides align to TRBD1. CDR3 size: 14 residues. Germline V gene sequence: CDR1 SGHTA, CDR2 FQGNSA. V lost 3 bases to trimming and J lost 6 bases; unmatched junction nucleotides: 5. The full variable domain, completed using reference TRBV7-2 and TRBJ1-5, is GAGVSQSPSNKVTEKGKDVELRCDPISGHTALYWYRQSLGQGLEFLIYFQGNSAPDKSGLPSDRFSAERTGGSVSTLTIQRTQQEDSAVYLCASSLARGTQPQHFGDGTRLSIL.

Many counts were recorded for this clonotype. The junction does not match germline at one end; this may be a read error. The chain recombines TRBV7-7 with TRBJ2-3; a weak D match, TRBD2 (5 bases). Germline values: CDR1 SSHAT, CDR2 FNYEAQ (reference sequence). The length of the CDR3 is 13 residues. This CDR3 is CASSADYADTQYF. The DNA for the CDR3 is TGTGCTAGCAGCGCCGACTACGCAGATACGCAGTATTTT.

This clonotype was counted ten times or more. The J gene is TRBJ1-5, the V gene TRBV30, with D unclear. V gave up 4 bases and J gave up 3 bases, with 10 bases separating them. Germline CDR1 is GTSNPN and CDR2 is SVGIG (reference sequence). This CDR3 spans 13 amino acids. The CDR3 DNA is TGTGCCTGGAACCACCCCCCCAATCAGCCCCAGCATTTT. Its translation: CAWNHPPNQPQHF.

There are a few counts of this clonotype. The chain couples TRBV18 to TRBJ1-4; 7 nucleotides align to TRBD1. The CDR3 has 14 residues. V lost 5 bases and J lost 5; bases outside the gene matches: 5. Germline V gene data show CDR1 as KGHSH and CDR2 as LQKENI. The CDR3 bases are TGTGCCAGCTCAGAGGACAGGCTGAATGAAAAACTGTTTTTT. Translating gives CASSEDRLNEKLFF.

This chain links TRBV29-1 with TRBJ2-2; 11 bases agree with TRBD2. The CDR3 loop spans 15 amino acids. The germline V gene encodes CDR1 SQVTM and CDR2 ANQGSEA. V lost 6 bases to trimming and J lost 8 bases; unmatched junction nucleotides: 11. In nucleotides, the CDR3 is TGCAGCGTGACACGGCTAGCGGGAGGCGGGGGGGAGCTGTTTTTT. Residues: CSVTRLAGGGGELFF.

This clonotype was seen more than once but under ten times. This sequence joins TRBV20-1 and TRBJ1-5; D is undetermined. Germline lookup yields CDR1 DFQATT and CDR2 SNEGSKA (reference sequence). Trimming left V 3 bases short and J 1 base short, with 10 bases between. This CDR3 has 14 amino acids. The CDR3 here is CSARTLGSNQPQHF. The CDR3 DNA follows: TGCAGTGCTAGGACCCTCGGGAGCAATCAGCCCCAGCATTTT.

Only a few counts were recorded for this clonotype. The rearrangement links TRBV29-1 to TRBJ2-1; D is ambiguous. V was cut by 6 bases and J by 3 bases, with 6 bases left in between. The CDR3 extends over 11 amino acids. Germline CDR1 SQVTM, CDR2 ANQGSEA. CDR3 residues: CSVTHYNEQFF. The CDR3 region has the DNA TGCAGCGTGACTCACTACAATGAGCAGTTCTTC.

This clonotype has a count of ten or more. The V and J genes are TRBV28 and TRBJ1-1; D is ambiguous. CDR3 size: 15 residues. The germline CDR1 and CDR2 sequences are MDHEN and SYDVKM. Trimming shortened V by 1 base and J by 1 base, and 10 bases separated the two germline ends. CDR3 amino acids: CASSLFSSGNTEAFF. Written as DNA, the CDR3 is TGTGCCAGCAGTTTATTCTCCAGTGGGAACACTGAAGCTTTCTTT. Based on the CDR3 plus reference TRBV28 and TRBJ1-1, the full variable domain is DVKVTQSSRYLVKRTGEKVFLECVQDMDHENMFWYRQDPGLGLRLIYFSYDVKMKEKGDIPEGYSVSREKKERFSLILESASTNQTSMYLCASSLFSSGNTEAFFGQGTRLTVV.

This clonotype appeared a few times. The gene calls are TRBV7-2 and TRBJ2-1; 13 positions agree with TRBD2. The CDR3 runs 16 residues. The germline CDR1 and CDR2 sequences are SGHTA and FQGNSA. V lost 5 bases and J lost 3; bases outside the gene matches: 4. In DNA, the CDR3 is TGTGCCAGCAGCCCAAGGACTAGCGGGGGCTACAATGAGCAGTTCTTC. Protein sequence: CASSPRTSGGYNEQFF. Complete variable domain (other parts from reference TRBV7-2 and TRBJ2-1): GAGVSQSPSNKVTEKGKDVELRCDPISGHTALYWYRQSLGQGLEFLIYFQGNSAPDKSGLPSDRFSAERTGGSVSTLTIQRTQQEDSAVYLCASSPRTSGGYNEQFFGPGTRLTVL.

This clonotype was recorded at least ten times. This chain connects TRBV5-1 to TRBJ2-1; tentatively, D is TRBD2 (6 bases). Germline CDR1 and CDR2: SGHRS and YFSETQ. This CDR3 spans 15 amino acids. V dropped 4 bases and J dropped 8 bases, with 19 bases sitting between them. The CDR3 DNA reads TGCGCCAGCAGCCTCACGGGCGGGGAAGGGGATGAGCAGTTCTTC. This gives the protein CASSLTGGEGDEQFF.

Only a few counts were recorded for this clonotype. This chain links TRBV7-9 with TRBJ2-1; D is ambiguous. Germline CDR1 SEHNR, CDR2 FQNEAQ (reference sequence). The CDR3 consists of 14 residues. With 1 base removed from V and 8 bases from J, the gap between germline ends came to 12 bases. CDR3 sequence (DNA): TGTGCCAGCAGCTTAGATGGCGACGAGGATGAGCAGTTCTTC. It codes for CASSLDGDEDEQFF.

This clonotype was counted only a few times. The chain uses TRBV7-3 and TRBJ2-1, with 8 bases aligning to TRBD2. Germline loops: CDR1 SGHTA, CDR2 FQGTGA. V shed 5 bases and J 1 base; nucleotides not matched to a gene: 4. The CDR3 runs to 15 residues. CDR3 in amino acids: CASSERLASYNEQFF. The DNA of the CDR3 is TGTGCCAGCAGCGAGCGACTAGCGTCCTACAATGAGCAGTTCTTC.

Remarks on this clonotype: This may stem from a read error, because a much larger clone lies one nucleotide away. The V and J genes are TRBV6-2 or TRBV6-3 and TRBJ2-7; unclear D gene. This CDR3 is 13 amino acids long. The V gene's germline CDR1 is MNHEY and CDR2 SVGEGT. V lost 4 bases and J lost 3, with 10 bases in between. DNA for the CDR3: TGTGCCAGCAGTTGGGCAGGTCGCTACGAGCAGTACTTC. Translated, it gives CASSWAGRYEQYF.

This chain uses TRBV10-3 with TRBJ2-1; TRBD2 agrees at 9 bases. CDR1 is ENHRY and CDR2 is SYGVKD in the germline V gene. The CDR3 has 18 amino acids. V shed 4 bases, J shed 3 bases, and the junction held 13 bases outside the gene matches. The CDR3 nucleotides read TGTGCCATCAGTGTGAGCGTTACTAGCGGGCTAAACTACAATGAGCAGTTCTTC. This sequence encodes CAISVSVTSGLNYNEQFF.

This chain uses TRBV7-3 with TRBJ2-5; possibly TRBD2 for D (5 bases). Germline V gives CDR1 SGHTA, CDR2 FQGTGA. This CDR3 has 16 residues. V was cut by 5 bases and J by 2 bases, with 18 bases left in between. CDR3 sequence reads: CASSQGGKGSQETQYF. The CDR3 DNA sequence: TGTGCCAGCAGCCAAGGAGGCAAAGGGTCGCAAGAGACCCAGTACTTC.

This clonotype was counted many times. CDR3: CASSPGRGPYEQYF. The CDR3 coding sequence is TGTGCCAGCAGCCCGGGAAGGGGACCCTACGAGCAGTACTTC. The rearrangement joins TRBV14 to TRBJ2-7, with D perhaps being TRBD1 or TRBD2 (5 bases each). Per germline, CDR1 SGHDN and CDR2 FVKESK. The CDR3 contains 14 residues. Deletions cut 4 bases from V and 2 bases from J, with 12 bases between.

This clonotype was detected only a few times. This chain connects TRBV20-1 to TRBJ1-4; TRBD1 might be the D (5 bases). Germline V gives CDR1 DFQATT, CDR2 SNEGSKA (reference sequence). The V and J ends lost 5 bases and 11 bases respectively, with 15 bases between them. The CDR3 consists of 12 residues. CDR3 in DNA: TGCAGTGCTGTTAGAGGGGAGGGGAAACTGTTTTTT. Amino acids: CSAVRGEGKLFF.

Ten or more counts support this clonotype. The chain recombines TRBV20-1 with TRBJ1-5, with TRBD1 matching over 8 bases. CDR1 and CDR2 from the germline V gene are DFQATT and SNEGSKA (reference sequence). The CDR3 is made up of 14 amino acids. V lost 5 bases to trimming and J lost 7 bases; unmatched junction nucleotides: 10. The CDR3 region has the DNA TGCAGTGCTGTCTCCAGGGGGCGAGGCCAGCCCCAGCATTTT. It specifies CSAVSRGRGQPQHF.

This clonotype was seen just once. With a much larger clone just one base away, this may be a read error. The chain links TRBV18 to TRBJ2-7, with TRBD2 as a possible D gene (5 bases). The CDR3 totals 15 residues. Germline CDR1 and CDR2: KGHSH and LQKENI. This CDR3 reads CVSSSQDVRGREQYF. As DNA, the CDR3 is TGTGTCAGCTCATCGCAAGACGTTCGGGGTCGGGAGCAGTACTTC.

CDR3 protein: CASSLRREGRNEQFF. The DNA of the CDR3 is TGTGCCAGCAGCTTAAGGCGGGAGGGCCGCAATGAGCAGTTCTTC. V is TRBV7-2 and J is TRBJ2-1; 9 bases map to TRBD2. Germline V gene sequence: CDR1 SGHTA, CDR2 FQGNSA. The junction had 5 bases not matched to a gene; V was cut back by 2 bases and J by 6 bases. This CDR3 spans 15 amino acids.

This clonotype was counted many times. The CDR3 DNA reads as TGTGCCAGCAGATGGGACCGGAACACTGAAGCTTTCTTT. Translated, it gives CASRWDRNTEAFF. The chain is built from TRBV6-2 or TRBV6-3 and TRBJ1-1; D might be TRBD1 (5 bases). The V end was cut by 6 bases, the J end by 1 base, with 9 bases between. This CDR3 has 13 amino acids. CDR1 MNHEY and CDR2 SVGEGT come from the germline V gene.

This clonotype has a count of ten or more. The rearrangement links TRBV20-1 to TRBJ1-2; 8 positions match TRBD1. V lost 4 bases, J lost 4 bases, and 5 bases stayed unmatched. The CDR3 is 13 residues long. Germline V gene data show CDR1 as DFQATT and CDR2 as SNEGSKA (reference sequence). CDR3 region: CSATGQEFYGYTF. CDR3 coding DNA: TGCAGTGCTACGGGACAGGAATTCTATGGCTACACCTTC.

This clonotype was seen more than once but under ten times. This could be a read error, since a much larger clone is one nucleotide away. V is TRBV4-3 and J is TRBJ1-6; D not resolved. Germline CDR1 is LGHNA and CDR2 is YSLEER. This CDR3 has 14 amino acids. DNA of the CDR3: TGCGCCAGCAGCCTCCAGGTTCGGAATTCACCCCTCAACTTT. Amino acid sequence: CASSLQVRNSPLNF.

This clonotype turned up a few times. V usage is TRBV12-3 or TRBV12-4 and J usage is TRBJ1-1; a weak D match, TRBD1 (5 bases). The V gene lost 4 bases and the J gene lost 4 bases, with 19 bases spanning the gap. This CDR3 has 16 residues. CDR3 DNA sequence: TGTGCCAGCAGTTCCCCTGGGGGGGGTCGGGCCACTGAAGCTTTCTTT. It translates to CASSSPGGGRATEAFF.

At least ten counts were recorded for this clonotype. The genes are TRBV30 and TRBJ2-1, with 9 bases matching TRBD2. CDR1 and CDR2 (germline): GTSNPN, SVGIG (reference sequence). V shed 4 bases and J 6 bases; nucleotides not matched to a gene: 10. The CDR3 contains 15 residues. The CDR3 protein is CAWTSGTSLGNEQFF. CDR3 in DNA: TGTGCCTGGACTAGCGGGACATCCCTCGGCAATGAGCAGTTCTTC.

This clonotype was picked up many times. V is TRBV20-1 and J is TRBJ2-5, with D unresolved. Per germline, CDR1 DFQATT and CDR2 SNEGSKA (reference sequence). This CDR3 spans 13 amino acids. V shed 5 bases and J shed 2 bases, with 12 bases lying between them. In nucleotides, the CDR3 is TGCAGTGCTTGGGTATCGTCTCAAGAGACCCAGTACTTC. Protein: CSAWVSSQETQYF.

At least ten counts were recorded for this clonotype. The rearrangement uses TRBV5-5 and TRBJ2-5; possible D gene TRBD2, 6 bases. Germline-derived CDR1 and CDR2 are SGHKS and YYEKEE (reference sequence). V was shortened by 2 bases and J by 5 bases, with 25 bases between the two germline ends. The CDR3 spans 18 residues. The CDR3 protein is CASSLGLLAPMSGETQYF. In nucleotides, the CDR3 is TGTGCCAGCAGCTTAGGACTGCTAGCGCCTATGTCTGGGGAGACCCAGTACTTC. Using reference TRBV5-5 and TRBJ2-5 for the parts outside the CDR3, the full variable domain is DAGVTQSPTHLIKTRGQQVTLRCSPISGHKSVSWYQQVLGQGPQFIFQYYEKEERGRGNFPDRFSARQFPNYSSELNVNALLLGDSALYLCASSLGLLAPMSGETQYFGPGTRLLVL.

This clonotype was counted between two and nine times. V usage is TRBV7-2 and J usage is TRBJ2-7, with 7 bases aligning to TRBD2. CDR3 size: 17 residues. V lost 5 bases to trimming and J lost 6 bases; unmatched junction nucleotides: 19. The germline V gene encodes CDR1 SGHTA and CDR2 FQGNSA. CDR3 sequence (DNA): TGTGCCAGCAGCCCCACTCGTGTTAGCGGGCTGAGGGGCGAGCAGTACTTC. This codes for CASSPTRVSGLRGEQYF.

This clonotype was counted at least ten times. The V and J genes are TRBV30 and TRBJ2-4; maybe TRBD1 (5 bases). V was shortened by 2 bases and J by 7 bases, with 18 bases between the two germline ends. The germline V gene encodes CDR1 GTSNPN and CDR2 SVGIG (reference sequence). The CDR3 length is 15 residues. The CDR3, as DNA: TGTGCCTGGAGTAACCCCAGTGGACACGGTAACATTCAGTACTTC. It is translated as CAWSNPSGHGNIQYF.

In its sample, this clonotype was seen many times. The gene calls are TRBV7-2 and TRBJ1-1, with D perhaps TRBD1 (5 bases). The germline V gene has CDR1 SGHTA and CDR2 FQGNSA. The CDR3 loop spans 13 amino acids. Trimming took 5 bases from V and 7 from J, leaving 14 bases between them. The CDR3 region is CASSLVTGGEAFF. DNA for the CDR3: TGTGCCAGCAGCCTAGTGACGGGGGGTGAAGCTTTCTTT.